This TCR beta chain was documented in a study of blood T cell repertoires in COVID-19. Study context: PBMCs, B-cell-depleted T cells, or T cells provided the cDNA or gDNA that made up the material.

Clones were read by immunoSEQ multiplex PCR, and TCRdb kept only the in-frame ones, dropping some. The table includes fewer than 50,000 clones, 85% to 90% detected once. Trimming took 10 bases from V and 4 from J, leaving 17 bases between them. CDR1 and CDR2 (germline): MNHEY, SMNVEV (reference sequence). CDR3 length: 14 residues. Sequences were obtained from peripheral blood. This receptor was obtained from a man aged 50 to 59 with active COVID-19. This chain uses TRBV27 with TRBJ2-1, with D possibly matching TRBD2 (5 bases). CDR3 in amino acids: CATTIAKIYNEQFF. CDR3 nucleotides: TGTGCCACTACGATAGCGAAAATTTACAATGAGCAGTTCTTC.